The 21 T cell receptor beta chains in this list originate from one sample, sequenced in a study of OX40 agonist ivuxolimab in advanced cancers. Here immunoSEQ multiplex PCR was the method, and the copy in TCRdb shows in-frame clones only, minus some. The table has about 75,000 clones, roughly nine tenths seen once; the top ten hold roughly 8%. Sequenced material: CD4+ or CD8+ T cells sorted from blood, taken in a trial of the OX40 agonist ivuxolimab. The receptor source for this set is an adult with an advanced solid tumor such as melanoma, head and neck, liver or kidney cancer.

This clone was counted only a few times. The rearrangement links TRBV7-9 to TRBJ1-2; unclear D gene. V was shortened by 5 bases and J by 3 bases, with 7 bases between the two germline ends. The germline V gene has CDR1 SEHNR and CDR2 FQNEAQ (reference sequence). The CDR3 is 12 amino acids. The CDR3 DNA is TGTGCCAGCAGCGAAACAGACTATGGCTACACCTTC. Protein sequence: CASSETDYGYTF.

The chain uses TRBV5-3 and TRBJ2-7; 11 nucleotides match TRBD2. TRBV5-3 is an ORF; its function is uncertain. CDR3 length: 19 amino acids. V was clipped by 4 bases and J by 2 bases; unmatched bases: 17. The CDR3, as DNA: TGTGCCAGAAGCCCGCCGGGACTAGCGGATCCCCTCGAAGCCTACGAGCAGTACTTC. Protein sequence: CARSPPGLADPLEAYEQYF.

The chain combines TRBV6-1 with TRBJ2-6; 10 nucleotides align to TRBD2. Germline loops: CDR1 MNHNS, CDR2 SASEGT. The CDR3 extends over 19 amino acids. J lost 3 bases, V lost 2 bases, and 10 bases had no gene match. CDR3 sequence: CASSEWGSSGSYGANVLTF. The CDR3 coding sequence is TGTGCCAGCAGTGAATGGGGGTCTAGCGGGAGTTATGGGGCCAACGTCCTGACTTTC.

This clone was recorded once. CDR3 in DNA: TGTGCCAGCAGTGGGACTAGCGGGAGAAGCGAGCAGTACTTC. This encodes CASSGTSGRSEQYF. The chain is built from TRBV2 and TRBJ2-7; TRBD2 agrees at 13 bases. With 4 bases clipped from V and 6 bases from J, the junction kept 3 bases outside the gene matches. The length of the CDR3 is 14 residues. Germline CDR1 is SNHLY and CDR2 is FYNNEI.

This sequence joins TRBV5-5 and TRBJ2-5, with D uncertain. The CDR3 has 15 amino acids. CDR1 and CDR2 (germline): SGHKS, YYEKEE (reference sequence). Trimming left V 0 bases short and J 2 bases short, with 11 bases between. The CDR3 here is CASSLVEDNQETQYF. The CDR3 DNA is TGTGCCAGCAGCTTGGTCGAGGATAATCAAGAGACCCAGTACTTC.

The V call is TRBV5-7, the J call TRBJ1-6; D ambiguous. TRBV5-7 is labeled an ORF, and its function is uncertain. The CDR3 contains 14 residues. V was pared by 6 bases and J by 0 bases, with 7 bases between. Here the CDR3 reads CASILSSYNSPLHF. For the CDR3, the DNA is TGTGCCAGCATCTTAAGCTCCTATAATTCACCCCTCCACTTT.

The chain links TRBV19 to TRBJ1-1; D unresolved. This CDR3 region has 15 residues. The V gene's germline CDR1 is LNHDA and CDR2 SQIVND (reference sequence). The ends were cut back, 3 bases at V and 0 bases at J, with 11 bases in the middle. The CDR3 DNA follows: TGTGCCAGTAGTATTAAGGGCAGGTTGAACACTGAAGCTTTCTTT. It translates to CASSIKGRLNTEAFF.

This rearrangement joins TRBV5-5 to TRBJ1-6; D may be TRBD1 (5 bases). The CDR3 runs 14 residues. V dropped 4 bases and J dropped 9 bases, with 14 bases sitting between them. The V gene's germline CDR1 is SGHKS and CDR2 YYEKEE (reference sequence). In nucleotides, the CDR3 is TGTGCCAGCAGCACCGGGACGGAGAGTTCACCCCTCCACTTT. It translates to CASSTGTESSPLHF.

This sequence joins TRBV28 and TRBJ2-5; D is uncertain. This CDR3 comprises 14 residues. Germline CDR1 is MDHEN and CDR2 is SYDVKM. V was pared by 9 bases and J by 5 bases, with 19 bases between. CDR3 coding DNA: TGTGCCAGTCATACCAGAAACAGTCAGGAGACCCAGTACTTC. Amino acids: CASHTRNSQETQYF.

The genes are TRBV6-5 and TRBJ1-3, with TRBD1 matching 7 bases. J was trimmed by 3 bases and V by 6 bases; bases with no gene match: 2. This CDR3 has 13 residues. From germline, CDR1 is MNHEY and CDR2 SVGAGI. CDR3: CASRSGGGNTIYF. CDR3 coding DNA: TGTGCCAGCAGATCAGGGGGTGGAAACACCATATATTTT.

The V gene is TRBV6-5, the J gene TRBJ2-2, with a tentative D call TRBD1 (6 bases). Germline CDR1 is MNHEY and CDR2 is SVGAGI. The V gene lost 6 bases and the J gene lost 6 bases, with 11 bases spanning the gap. The CDR3 is made up of 13 amino acids. As DNA, the CDR3 is TGTGCCAGCAGAATTACAGGGTCCGGGGAGCTGTTTTTT. Translating gives CASRITGSGELFF.

There are a few counts of this clone. J is TRBJ2-5 and V is TRBV7-3; TRBD2 agrees at 10 bases. Germline V gene lookup returns CDR1 SGHTA and CDR2 FQGTGA. The CDR3 spans 17 residues. V trimming: 5 bases; J trimming: 2 bases; junction bases outside the gene matches: 11. DNA for the CDR3: TGTGCCAGCAGCCCTAAACCGGGACTAGCGAGACAAGAGACCCAGTACTTC. Translation: CASSPKPGLARQETQYF.

This chain joins TRBV27 and TRBJ1-1, with 8 bases aligning to TRBD1. This CDR3 contains 15 residues. Germline V gene sequence: CDR1 MNHEY, CDR2 SMNVEV (reference sequence). The V segment lost 0 bases and the J segment 1 base; nucleotides outside the gene matches: 1. The CDR3 nucleotides are TGTGCCAGCAGTTTATCTCAGGGGGCGAACACTGAAGCTTTCTTT. Its translation is CASSLSQGANTEAFF.

The chain has TRBV7-6 and TRBJ2-7; no reliable D call. In germline, CDR1 is SGHVS, CDR2 FNYEAQ. The CDR3 consists of 14 residues. Trimming left V 1 base short and J 6 bases short, with 13 bases between. The CDR3 DNA reads as TGTGCCAGCAGCTTAGGGGGAATTCCCTCCGAGCAGTACTTC. Translation gives CASSLGGIPSEQYF.

V and J are TRBV5-4 and TRBJ2-3; a possible D gene is TRBD1 (6 bases). Germline loops: CDR1 SGHNT, CDR2 YYREEE (reference sequence). This CDR3 has 14 residues. Trimming removed 5 bases at V and 8 bases at J, with 18 bases between. The CDR3 here is CASRSPWDIGTQYF. CDR3 in DNA: TGTGCCAGCAGGTCCCCGTGGGACATAGGTACGCAGTATTTT.

V gene TRBV18 combines with J gene TRBJ1-5, with 8 bases matching TRBD1. The CDR3 is 15 residues long. The ends lost 6 bases at V and 1 base at J; junction bases unmatched: 5. Germline loops: CDR1 KGHSH, CDR2 LQKENI. As DNA, the CDR3 is TGTGCCAGCTCGACCAGGGGGCTGAGCAATCAGCCCCAGCATTTT. This sequence encodes CASSTRGLSNQPQHF.

The chain joins TRBV27 to TRBJ2-3, with unresolved D. Germline V gene sequence: CDR1 MNHEY, CDR2 SMNVEV (reference sequence). This CDR3 comprises 14 residues. The V end was cut by 3 bases, the J end by 0 bases, with 7 bases between. The CDR3 DNA reads as TGTGCCAGCAGTTTTTATGGTAGCACAGATACGCAGTATTTT. Protein: CASSFYGSTDTQYF.

The chain uses TRBV28 and TRBJ2-6; D is perhaps TRBD2 (5 bases). CDR1 and CDR2 from the germline V gene are MDHEN and SYDVKM. The CDR3 loop spans 15 amino acids. Trimming pared 10 bases from V and 2 bases from J, leaving 15 bases between. CDR3: CATYYYGAGANVLTF. Here the CDR3 DNA reads TGTGCCACCTACTACTACGGGGCTGGGGCCAACGTCCTGACTTTC.

The chain employs TRBV7-9 and TRBJ2-5, with TRBD2 matching over 8 bases. The V segment lost 2 bases and the J segment 1 base; nucleotides outside the gene matches: 9. The germline V gene has CDR1 SEHNR and CDR2 FQNEAQ (reference sequence). The CDR3 is made up of 17 amino acids. CDR3 DNA: TGTGCCAGCAGCTTAACCCACATAGCGGGGAGCCAAGAGACCCAGTACTTC. It translates to CASSLTHIAGSQETQYF.

This clone was recorded once. J is TRBJ1-1 and V is TRBV7-2, with 7 bases that match TRBD1. Germline lookup yields CDR1 SGHTA and CDR2 FQGNSA. The CDR3 has 14 residues. Trimming at V came to 5 bases and at J to 0 bases, leaving 3 bases not matched to a gene. CDR3 sequence (DNA): TGTGCCAGCAGCCTTGACAGGGTGAACACTGAAGCTTTCTTT. The encoded protein is CASSLDRVNTEAFF.

This rearrangement joins TRBV14 to TRBJ1-1, with a tentative D call TRBD1 (5 bases). Trimming stripped 0 bases from V and 5 bases from J, with 10 bases between. This CDR3 has 14 residues. Germline V lookup: CDR1 SGHDN, CDR2 FVKESK. In nucleotides, the CDR3 is TGTGCCAGCAGCCAAGAGTTGGGGGGAACTGAAGCTTTCTTT. As protein: CASSQELGGTEAFF.